This TCR beta chain was captured in a study of OX40 agonist ivuxolimab in advanced cancers. The wider study: Patients in dose escalation had liver, melanoma, kidney or head and neck cancers. Under the entry rules, prior anti-PD-1, anti-PD-L1 or anti-CTLA-4 therapy was allowed, and around 36% had some. Study-wide results and caveats: Antigen targets of the expanded peripheral T cells went undetermined.

TCRdb keeps only in-frame clones here, not all; method: immunoSEQ multiplex PCR. The sample records 68,000 or so clones, approximately 80% being singletons. Losses at the gene ends were 6 bases for V and 3 bases for J; bases not matched to a gene: 20. The germline V gene has CDR1 KGHSH and CDR2 LQKENI. This CDR3 is 20 amino acids long. Notes on this clone: Its specificity is not known.

The V gene is TRBV18, the J gene TRBJ2-3; 11 positions match TRBD2. This receptor was taken from an adult with an advanced solid tumor such as melanoma, head and neck, liver or kidney cancer. Sequenced here: CD4+ or CD8+ T cells sorted from blood, sampled in a trial of the OX40 agonist ivuxolimab. CDR3: CASSTRRRRIAGGPTDTQYF. CDR3 coding DNA: TGTGCCAGCTCCACCCGAAGGCGGAGGATAGCGGGGGGGCCGACAGATACGCAGTATTTT.